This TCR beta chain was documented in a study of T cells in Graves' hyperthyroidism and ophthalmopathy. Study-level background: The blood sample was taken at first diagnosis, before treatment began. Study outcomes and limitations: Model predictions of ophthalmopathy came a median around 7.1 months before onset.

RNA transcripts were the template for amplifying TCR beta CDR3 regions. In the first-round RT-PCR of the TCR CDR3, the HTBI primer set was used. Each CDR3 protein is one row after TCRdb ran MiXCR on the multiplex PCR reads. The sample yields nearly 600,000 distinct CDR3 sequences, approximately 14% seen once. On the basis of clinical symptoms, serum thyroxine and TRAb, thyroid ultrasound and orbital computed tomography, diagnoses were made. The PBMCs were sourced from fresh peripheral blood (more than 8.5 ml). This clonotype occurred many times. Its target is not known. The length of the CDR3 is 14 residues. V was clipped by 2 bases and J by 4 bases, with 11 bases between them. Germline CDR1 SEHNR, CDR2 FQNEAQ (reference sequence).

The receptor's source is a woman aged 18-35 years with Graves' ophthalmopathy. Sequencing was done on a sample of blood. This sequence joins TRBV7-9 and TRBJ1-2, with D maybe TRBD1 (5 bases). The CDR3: CASSLSTRAYGYTF. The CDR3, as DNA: TGTGCCAGCAGCTTAAGTACCAGGGCCTATGGCTACACCTTC.